This T cell receptor beta chain was sequenced for a study of blood T cells in healthy people across ages. Researchers collected around 10 milliliters of peripheral blood from every single donor. This clonotype has only a few counts. The junction departs from the called germline gene at one end, perhaps through a read error. It was with a sample-barcoded 5' primer and a J-beta primer mix that a second PCR of roughly 7 to 12 cycles was run. Tags on each cDNA molecule came from a template-switch adaptor with 12 random nucleotides. TCRdb analysed the 5' RACE reads with MiXCR anew, one entry per CDR3 protein. Found here are about 930,000 distinct CDR3 sequences, 25% to 30% of them singletons; the top ten hold about a tenth. The CDR3 is made up of 15 amino acids. Germline values: CDR1 LGHDT, CDR2 YNNKEL (reference sequence). This same sample was also part of a study on T cells of mothers and their children.

The rearrangement uses TRBV3-1 and TRBJ2-1, with 10 nucleotides matching TRBD2. The sequenced sample consisted of blood. This TCR was sampled from a woman aged 40 to 50 in good health. CDR3 sequence (DNA): TGTGCCGGCAGCCTTGGACTAGCGGAAAACAATGAGCAGTTCTTC. Translation: CAGSLGLAENNEQFF.